Below are 5 T cell receptor beta chains sequenced from a single sample in a study of shared clonotypes between healthy human individuals. Sequencing used immunoSEQ multiplex PCR; TCRdb keeps in-frame clones, though not all of them. Altogether some 2.4 million clones are present, 93% being singletons, with the ten largest covering 0.36%. The specimen was naive CD4+ T cells from PBMCs. The sample's subset: CD45RA+ positively selected. The origin of the receptors is a young man in good health. Some clones in this sample may be carry-over from other donors' samples.

This chain connects TRBV6-1 to TRBJ2-7; D not certain. In germline, CDR1 is MNHNS, CDR2 SASEGT. The CDR3 is made up of 15 amino acids. The ends were cut back, 5 bases at V and 2 bases at J, with 16 bases in the middle. Here the CDR3 reads CASSPRLEVAYEQYF. The CDR3 coding sequence is TGTGCCAGCAGTCCCCGCTTAGAGGTCGCCTACGAGCAGTACTTC.

V is TRBV4-3 and J is TRBJ1-3; D unresolved. CDR3 size: 14 residues. V lost 3 bases and J lost 8, with 14 bases in between. Per the germline V gene, CDR1 is LGHNA and CDR2 is YSLEER. CDR3 amino acids: CASSQQIYGHTIYF. The CDR3, as DNA: TGCGCCAGCAGCCAGCAGATTTACGGACACACCATATATTTT.

The rearrangement joins TRBV28 to TRBJ1-2; TRBD1 aligns across 8 bases. Germline CDR1 is MDHEN and CDR2 is SYDVKM. J lost 8 bases, V lost 2 bases, and 7 bases had no gene match. The CDR3 is made up of 14 amino acids. The CDR3 nucleotides read TGTGCCAGCAGTTTAGGGACAGGCGCACGCGGCTACACCTTC. The encoded protein is CASSLGTGARGYTF.

The CDR3 loop is CASSAPTEPFGQYNEQFF. CDR3 coding DNA: TGTGCCAGCAGCGCCCCCACGGAGCCGTTCGGACAATACAATGAGCAGTTCTTC. The gene calls are TRBV9 and TRBJ2-1, with a tentative D call TRBD1 (5 bases). The CDR3 totals 18 residues. Germline loops: CDR1 SGDLS, CDR2 YYNGEE. Trimming removed 3 bases from V and 4 bases from J, with 23 bases in between.

This chain connects TRBV5-4 to TRBJ2-1; D gene uncertain. Trimming cost V 3 bases and J 5 bases, with 6 bases left between them. The CDR3 has 12 residues. CDR1 SGHNT and CDR2 YYREEE come from the germline V gene (reference sequence). The CDR3 region is CASSSPDNEQFF. The CDR3 DNA is TGTGCCAGCAGCTCCCCGGACAATGAGCAGTTCTTC.